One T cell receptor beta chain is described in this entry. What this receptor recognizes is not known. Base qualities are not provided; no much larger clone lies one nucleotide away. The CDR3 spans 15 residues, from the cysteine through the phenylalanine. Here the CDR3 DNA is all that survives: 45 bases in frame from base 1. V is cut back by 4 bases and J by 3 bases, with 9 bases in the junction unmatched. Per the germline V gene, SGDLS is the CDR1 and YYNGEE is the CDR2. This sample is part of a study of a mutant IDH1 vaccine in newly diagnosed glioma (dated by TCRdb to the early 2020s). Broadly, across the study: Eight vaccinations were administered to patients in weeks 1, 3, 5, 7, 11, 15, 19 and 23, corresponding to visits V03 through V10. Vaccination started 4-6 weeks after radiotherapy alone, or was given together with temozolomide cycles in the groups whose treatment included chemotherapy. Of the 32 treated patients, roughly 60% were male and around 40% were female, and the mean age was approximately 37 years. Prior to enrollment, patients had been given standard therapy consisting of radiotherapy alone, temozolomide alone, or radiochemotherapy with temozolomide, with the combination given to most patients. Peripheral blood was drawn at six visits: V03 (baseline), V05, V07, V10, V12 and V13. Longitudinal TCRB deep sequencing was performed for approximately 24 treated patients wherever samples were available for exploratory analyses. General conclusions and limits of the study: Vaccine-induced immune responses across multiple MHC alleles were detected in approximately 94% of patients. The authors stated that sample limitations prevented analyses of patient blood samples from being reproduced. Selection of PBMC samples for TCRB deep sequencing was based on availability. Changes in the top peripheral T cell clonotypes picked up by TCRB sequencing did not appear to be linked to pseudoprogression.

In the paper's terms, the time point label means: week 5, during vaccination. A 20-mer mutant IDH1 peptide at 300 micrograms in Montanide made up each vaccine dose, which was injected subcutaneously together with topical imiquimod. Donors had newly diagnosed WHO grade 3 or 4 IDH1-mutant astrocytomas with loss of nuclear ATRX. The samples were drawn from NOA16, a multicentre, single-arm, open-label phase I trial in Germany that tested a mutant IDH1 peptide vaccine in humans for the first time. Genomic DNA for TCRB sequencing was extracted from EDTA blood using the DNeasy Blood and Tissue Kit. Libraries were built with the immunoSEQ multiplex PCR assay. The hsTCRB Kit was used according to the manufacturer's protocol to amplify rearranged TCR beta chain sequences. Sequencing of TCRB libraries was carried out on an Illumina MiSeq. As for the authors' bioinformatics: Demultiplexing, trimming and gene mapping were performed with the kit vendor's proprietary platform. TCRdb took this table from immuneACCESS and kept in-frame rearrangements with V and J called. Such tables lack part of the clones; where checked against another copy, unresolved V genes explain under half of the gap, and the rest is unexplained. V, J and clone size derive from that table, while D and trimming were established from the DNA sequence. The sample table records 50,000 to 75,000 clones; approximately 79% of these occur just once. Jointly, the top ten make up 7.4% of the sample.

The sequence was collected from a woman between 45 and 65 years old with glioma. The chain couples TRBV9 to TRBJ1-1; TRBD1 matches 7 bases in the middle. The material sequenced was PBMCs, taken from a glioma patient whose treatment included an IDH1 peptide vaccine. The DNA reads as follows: TGTGCCAGCAGCCCTTCTGACAGGGTCCACACTGAAGCTTTCTTT. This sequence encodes CASSPSDRVHTEAFF. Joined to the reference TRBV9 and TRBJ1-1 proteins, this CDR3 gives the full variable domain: DSGVTQTPKHLITATGQRVTLRCSPRSGDLSVYWYQQSLDQGLQFLIQYYNGEERAKGNILERFSAQQFPDLHSELNLSSLELGDSALYFCASSPSDRVHTEAFFGQGTRLTVV.